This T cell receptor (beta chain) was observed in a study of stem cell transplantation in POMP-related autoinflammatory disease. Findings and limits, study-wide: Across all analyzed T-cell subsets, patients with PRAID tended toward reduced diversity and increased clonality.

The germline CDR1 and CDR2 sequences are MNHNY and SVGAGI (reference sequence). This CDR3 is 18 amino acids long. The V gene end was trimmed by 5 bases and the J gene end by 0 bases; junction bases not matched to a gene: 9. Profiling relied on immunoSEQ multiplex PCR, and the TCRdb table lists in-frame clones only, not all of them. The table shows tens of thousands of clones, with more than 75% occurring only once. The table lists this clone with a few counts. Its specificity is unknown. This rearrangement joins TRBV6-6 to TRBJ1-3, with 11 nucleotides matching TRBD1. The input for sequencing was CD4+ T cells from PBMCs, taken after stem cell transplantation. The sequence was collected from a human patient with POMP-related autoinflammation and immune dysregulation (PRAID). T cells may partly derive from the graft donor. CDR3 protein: CASSRGTGGLVSGNTIYF. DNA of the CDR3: TGTGCCAGCAGTCGCGGGACAGGGGGTTTGGTCTCTGGAAACACCATATATTTT.